The 31 T cell receptor beta chains listed next were all sequenced from one sample in a study of human T cells and chemical hapten exposure. TCRdb processed the RACE reads anew with MiXCR; each CDR3 protein has one entry. The sample consists of about 120,000 distinct CDR3 sequences, roughly 15% of them appearing once. Indicated time point: patch test 1, 2 weeks after DPC sensitization. Treatment indicated: therapeutic diphenylcyclopropenone sensitization with weekly scalp DPC. Sequencing used whole blood, obtained in connection with sensitization to the hapten diphenylcyclopropenone (DPC). These receptors came from a man aged 18 to 35 with alopecia areata. Some clones in this sample may be carry-over from other donors' samples.

This clonotype was seen a few times. The CDR3 DNA is TGTGCCAGCAGCCAGGACGGGTATACGAATGAGCAGTTCTTC. Its protein product is CASSQDGYTNEQFF. The chain uses TRBV7-9 and TRBJ2-1; D gene unclear. V shed 5 bases and J shed 7 bases, with 15 bases lying between them. This CDR3 has 14 residues. Germline CDR1 and CDR2: SEHNR and FQNEAQ (reference sequence).

This chain connects TRBV19 to TRBJ2-7; TRBD1 might be the D (6 bases). Trimming shortened V by 5 bases and J by 3 bases, and 14 bases separated the two germline ends. CDR1 is LNHDA, CDR2 SQIVND, per germline (reference sequence). This CDR3 has 14 residues. CDR3 sequence: CASSVIDRNYEQYF. CDR3 nucleotides: TGTGCCAGTAGTGTAATTGACAGGAACTACGAGCAGTACTTC.

In this sample, this clonotype turned up many times. The CDR3 sequence is CASSLEVKGTLHSPLHF. CDR3 in DNA: TGTGCCAGCAGCTTGGAGGTCAAGGGGACCCTTCATTCACCCCTCCACTTT. The chain joins TRBV5-6 to TRBJ1-6; D might be TRBD1 (5 bases). There are 17 residues in the CDR3. V was cut by 0 bases and J by 8 bases, with 18 bases left in between. Germline assignment: CDR1 SGHDT and CDR2 YYEEEE.

This clonotype was seen a handful of times. The chain is built from TRBV12-3 or TRBV12-4 and TRBJ1-1; D unclear. The V end lost 7 bases, the J end lost 8 bases, and 14 bases lay between the germline ends. The CDR3 is 12 residues long. The CDR3: CASTIQAKEAFF. In DNA, the CDR3 is TGTGCCAGCACCATACAAGCCAAAGAAGCTTTCTTT.

This clonotype turned up a few times. The chain is built from TRBV29-1 and TRBJ1-5; no definite D call. Germline loops: CDR1 SQVTM, CDR2 ANQGSEA. The CDR3 length is 13 residues. Deletions cut 6 bases from V and 4 bases from J, with 13 bases between. The CDR3 loop is CSVLASYNQPQHF. The CDR3 DNA reads as TGCAGCGTCTTGGCTTCTTATAATCAGCCCCAGCATTTT.

This clonotype was recorded a few times. The chain employs TRBV6-2 or TRBV6-3 and TRBJ1-1, with unresolved D. The germline CDR1 and CDR2 sequences are MNHEY and SVGEGT. The V and J ends lost 6 bases and 2 bases respectively, with 10 bases between them. This CDR3 region has 13 residues. In DNA, the CDR3 is TGTGCCAGCAGGCTCGGCCACAACACTGAAGCTTTCTTT. This translates into CASRLGHNTEAFF.

This clonotype has more than one count but fewer than ten. The chain uses TRBV20-1 and TRBJ2-1; the D gene is possibly TRBD2 (7 bases). V lost 3 bases to trimming and J lost 2 bases, with 14 bases between them. Germline CDR1 reads DFQATT; CDR2 reads SNEGSKA (reference sequence). The CDR3 has 15 residues. The CDR3 spells CSARVRGGAYNEQFF. In DNA form, the CDR3 reads TGCAGTGCTAGGGTCCGAGGGGGGGCCTACAATGAGCAGTTCTTC.

The chain carries TRBV9 and TRBJ1-1; D is possibly TRBD1 (5 bases). This CDR3 contains 15 residues. The germline gives CDR1 SGDLS, CDR2 YYNGEE. V shed 4 bases and J shed 2 bases, with 15 bases lying between them. CDR3 region: CASSPPGAHNTEAFF. The CDR3 DNA is TGTGCCAGCAGCCCTCCCGGGGCGCATAACACTGAAGCTTTCTTT. Together with reference TRBV9 and TRBJ1-1, the CDR3 gives the full variable domain: DSGVTQTPKHLITATGQRVTLRCSPRSGDLSVYWYQQSLDQGLQFLIQYYNGEERAKGNILERFSAQQFPDLHSELNLSSLELGDSALYFCASSPPGAHNTEAFFGQGTRLTVV.

V usage is TRBV12-3 or TRBV12-4 and J usage is TRBJ2-2; the match to TRBD1 covers 7 bases. The CDR3 totals 15 residues. V lost 1 base and J lost 6; bases outside the gene matches: 5. In nucleotides, the CDR3 is TGTGCCAGCAGTTTAGGGACAGGAGTACCCGGGGAGCTGTTTTTT. It specifies CASSLGTGVPGELFF.

V and J are TRBV10-2 and TRBJ2-7, with 8 bases lining up with TRBD1. Unmatched junction bases numbered 9, after V lost 4 bases and J lost 1 base. The germline V gene encodes CDR1 WSHSY and CDR2 SAAADI. CDR3 length: 16 residues. CDR3 DNA: TGCGCCAGCAGTGCGGGCTCAGGGGGCAGATCCTACGAGCAGTACTTC. It encodes CASSAGSGGRSYEQYF.

This clonotype has just a few counts. The chain joins TRBV12-3 or TRBV12-4 to TRBJ1-6, with no clear D. The CDR3 totals 15 residues. V was cut by 6 bases and J by 7 bases, with 16 bases left in between. In DNA, the CDR3 is TGTGCCAGCAGCCCCTGGGTGTCTCCCAATTCACCCCTCCACTTT. Translation gives CASSPWVSPNSPLHF.

A few counts support this clonotype. The rearrangement links TRBV28 to TRBJ2-5; D uncertain. The CDR3 covers 12 residues. Germline CDR1 MDHEN, CDR2 SYDVKM. V dropped 6 bases and J dropped 4 bases, with 9 bases sitting between them. The CDR3 bases are TGTGCCAGCAGGATACCGGGAGAGACCCAGTACTTC. Translation: CASRIPGETQYF.

V gene TRBV11-2 combines with J gene TRBJ2-1; possible D gene TRBD1, 6 bases. V lost 0 bases to trimming and J lost 5 bases, with 11 bases between them. Germline V gene sequence: CDR1 SGHAT, CDR2 FQNNGV. The CDR3 runs to 15 residues. For the CDR3, the DNA is TGTGCCAGCAGCTTAGAGCGGCAGGGGCACAATGAGCAGTTCTTC. It yields the protein CASSLERQGHNEQFF.

This clonotype turned up a few times. CDR3 loop: CASSLAHRGYTEAFF. The CDR3 nucleotides read TGTGCCAGCAGCTTGGCCCATCGAGGGTACACTGAAGCTTTCTTT. V usage is TRBV5-6 and J usage is TRBJ1-1; D unresolved. Trimming took 0 bases from V and 3 from J, leaving 12 bases between them. The CDR3 totals 15 residues. Germline CDR1 and CDR2: SGHDT and YYEEEE.

This clonotype has more than one count but fewer than ten. Here the CDR3 reads CASSQDLGVPSFESEAFF. DNA for the CDR3: TGCGCCAGCAGCCAAGATTTGGGGGTTCCCTCATTTGAGAGTGAAGCTTTCTTT. V usage is TRBV4-3 and J usage is TRBJ1-1, with a tentative D call TRBD1 (5 bases). V gave up 0 bases and J gave up 7 bases, with 24 bases separating them. Looked up from germline, CDR1 is LGHNA and CDR2 is YSLEER. This CDR3 comprises 18 residues.

This clonotype was observed a few times. This chain links TRBV12-3 or TRBV12-4 with TRBJ1-2; TRBD1 is a possible D gene (6 bases). Trimming left V 7 bases short and J 2 bases short, with 11 bases between. The CDR3 spans 13 residues. CDR3: CASIIDRNYGYTF. The CDR3 DNA reads as TGTGCCAGCATCATCGACAGGAACTATGGCTACACCTTC.

This chain links TRBV4-3 with TRBJ1-2; possibly TRBD1 for D (5 bases). Germline CDR1 LGHNA, CDR2 YSLEER. CDR3 length: 15 amino acids. The V end was cut by 2 bases, the J end by 3 bases, with 13 bases between. This CDR3 reads CASSQSDRPYYGYTF. The CDR3 DNA sequence: TGCGCCAGCAGCCAATCTGACAGACCGTACTATGGCTACACCTTC.

The chain combines TRBV5-1 with TRBJ2-1; possibly TRBD1 for D (6 bases). There are 16 residues in the CDR3. The germline V gene has CDR1 SGHRS and CDR2 YFSETQ. Deletions cut 3 bases from V and 7 bases from J, with 20 bases between. The CDR3 DNA reads TGCGCCAGCAGCTCCCCGGGACACGAGGGATCTAATGAGCAGTTCTTC. Protein sequence: CASSSPGHEGSNEQFF.

This clonotype was counted at least ten times. The chain recombines TRBV7-9 with TRBJ1-5, with TRBD1 identical over 9 bases. Germline assignment: CDR1 SEHNR and CDR2 FQNEAQ (reference sequence). This CDR3 has 17 amino acids. V was clipped by 0 bases and J by 3 bases; unmatched bases: 6. CDR3 loop: CASSLAVTGGHNQPQHF. In DNA, the CDR3 is TGTGCCAGCAGCTTAGCGGTGACAGGGGGTCACAATCAGCCCCAGCATTTT. The full variable domain, in which reference TRBV7-9 and TRBJ1-5 provide the parts outside the CDR3, is DTGVSQNPRHKITKRGQNVTFRCDPISEHNRLYWYRQTLGQGPEFLTYFQNEAQLEKSRLLSDRFSAERPKGSFSTLEIQRTEQGDSAMYLCASSLAVTGGHNQPQHFGDGTRLSIL.

CDR3 region: CSAREGGLDHYGYTF. DNA for the CDR3: TGCAGTGCTAGAGAAGGGGGGTTGGATCACTATGGCTACACCTTC. This chain links TRBV20-1 with TRBJ1-2; possibly TRBD1 for D (6 bases). The germline V gene has CDR1 DFQATT and CDR2 SNEGSKA (reference sequence). V lost 0 bases and J 3 bases, leaving 14 bases between the germline ends. The CDR3 contains 15 residues.

There are many counts of this clonotype. The CDR3 spells CSALDGFYNSPLHF. The CDR3 nucleotides are TGCAGTGCTTTGGACGGATTCTATAATTCACCCCTCCACTTT. The chain is built from TRBV20-1 and TRBJ1-6; D not resolved. With 5 bases removed from V and 3 bases from J, the gap between germline ends came to 11 bases. Germline loops: CDR1 DFQATT, CDR2 SNEGSKA (reference sequence). This CDR3 is built from 14 residues.

This rearrangement joins TRBV6-5 to TRBJ1-2; D is uncertain. Trimming took off 3 bases at V and 8 bases at J, with 16 bases between the two ends. The CDR3 is made up of 14 amino acids. Germline CDR1 reads MNHEY; CDR2 reads SVGAGI. CDR3 bases: TGTGCCAGCAGTTATTATTTTAATAGCGAGGGCTACACCTTC. Protein product: CASSYYFNSEGYTF.

J is TRBJ1-6 and V is TRBV11-2, with a possible D match to TRBD1 (5 bases). The CDR3 extends over 16 amino acids. The V and J ends lost 4 bases and 4 bases respectively, with 14 bases between them. From germline, CDR1 is SGHAT and CDR2 FQNNGV. In DNA, the CDR3 is TGTGCCAGCAGCTCGACAGAGACACCATATAATTCACCCCTCCACTTT. This sequence encodes CASSSTETPYNSPLHF.

This clonotype was counted a few times. The chain recombines TRBV7-2 with TRBJ1-4, with 9 bases fitting TRBD1. The CDR3 extends over 18 amino acids. The germline gives CDR1 SGHTA, CDR2 FQGNSA. Trimming took 5 bases from V and 0 from J; bases not matched to a gene: 10. The CDR3 DNA is TGTGCCAGCAGCCCAGGGACAGGGCTAAGAGCAACTAATGAAAAACTGTTTTTT. Translated: CASSPGTGLRATNEKLFF.

This clonotype was seen only a few times. The rearrangement links TRBV20-1 to TRBJ1-2; unclear D gene. The CDR3 sequence is 12 residues long. Trimming took off 0 bases at V and 3 bases at J, with 5 bases between the two ends. Germline V lookup: CDR1 DFQATT, CDR2 SNEGSKA (reference sequence). The DNA for the CDR3 is TGCAGTGCTAGAGAACCCTACTATGGCTACACCTTC. The encoded protein is CSAREPYYGYTF.

This clonotype has just a few counts. This chain uses TRBV12-5 with TRBJ1-3; D is ambiguous. The CDR3 loop spans 13 amino acids. V lost 0 bases to trimming and J lost 4 bases, with 4 bases between them. Germline CDR1 is LGHNT and CDR2 is FRNRAP. The CDR3 nucleotides are TGTGCTAGTGGTTTGGTTCCCGGAAACACCATATATTTT. This translates into CASGLVPGNTIYF.

The chain recombines TRBV6-5 with TRBJ2-7; D is uncertain. The CDR3 is 11 amino acids. The V end was cut by 3 bases, the J end by 6 bases, with 6 bases between. Germline values: CDR1 MNHEY, CDR2 SVGAGI. CDR3 loop: CASSYMGEQYF. For the CDR3, the DNA is TGTGCCAGCAGTTATATGGGCGAGCAGTACTTC.

This sequence joins TRBV19 and TRBJ2-1; 9 bases map to TRBD1. Germline trimming cut 6 bases from V and 0 bases from J; bases unmatched to any gene: 6. Germline assignment: CDR1 LNHDA and CDR2 SQIVND (reference sequence). The CDR3 consists of 16 residues. The CDR3 spells CASRDNRGLSYNEQFF. Here the CDR3 DNA reads TGTGCCAGTAGGGATAACAGGGGGCTCTCCTACAATGAGCAGTTCTTC.

The gene calls are TRBV5-8 and TRBJ1-4; no firm D call. The germline CDR1 and CDR2 sequences are SGHTS and YDEGEE. Between the trimmed V and J ends, which lost 2 bases and 8 bases, there was a span of 16 bases. The CDR3 covers 15 residues. In DNA form, the CDR3 reads TGTGCCAGCAGCTTACGTCTCGGGGAAAGGGAAAAACTGTTTTTT. Amino acids: CASSLRLGEREKLFF.

This sequence joins TRBV4-1 and TRBJ1-1; perhaps TRBD1 as D (6 bases). The germline V gene has CDR1 MGHRA and CDR2 YSYEKL. V dropped 2 bases and J dropped 7 bases, with 14 bases sitting between them. The CDR3 length is 14 residues. This CDR3 is CASSQTRGWREAFF. CDR3 bases: TGCGCCAGCAGCCAAACCAGGGGATGGCGTGAAGCTTTCTTT.

The CDR3 reads CASMAAAGQPQHF. The CDR3 coding sequence is TGTGCCAGCATGGCCGCAGCAGGTCAGCCCCAGCATTTT. This sequence joins TRBV6-1 and TRBJ1-5; D is undetermined. Between the trimmed V and J ends, which lost 7 bases and 6 bases, there was a span of 13 bases. Germline V lookup: CDR1 MNHNS, CDR2 SASEGT. CDR3 size: 13 residues.